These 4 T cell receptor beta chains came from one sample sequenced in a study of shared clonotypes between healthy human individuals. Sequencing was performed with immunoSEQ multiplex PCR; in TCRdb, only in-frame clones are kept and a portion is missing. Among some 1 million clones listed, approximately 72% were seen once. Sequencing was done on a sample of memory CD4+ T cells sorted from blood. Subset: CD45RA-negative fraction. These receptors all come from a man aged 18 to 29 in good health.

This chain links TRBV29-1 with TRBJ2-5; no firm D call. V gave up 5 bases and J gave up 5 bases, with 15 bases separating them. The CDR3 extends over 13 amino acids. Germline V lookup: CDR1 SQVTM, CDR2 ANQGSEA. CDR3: CSVLMDEYETQYF. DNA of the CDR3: TGCAGCGTTTTGATGGATGAATATGAGACCCAGTACTTC.

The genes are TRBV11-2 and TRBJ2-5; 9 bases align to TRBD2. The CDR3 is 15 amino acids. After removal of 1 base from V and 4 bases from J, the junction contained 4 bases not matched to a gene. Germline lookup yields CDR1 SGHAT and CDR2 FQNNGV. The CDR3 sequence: CASSLGAGGGETQYF. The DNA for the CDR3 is TGTGCCAGCAGCTTAGGGGCGGGAGGGGGAGAGACCCAGTACTTC.

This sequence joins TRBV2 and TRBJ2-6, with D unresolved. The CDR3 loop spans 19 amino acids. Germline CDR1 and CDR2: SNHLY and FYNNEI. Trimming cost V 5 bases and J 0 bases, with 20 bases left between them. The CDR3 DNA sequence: TGTGCCAGCAGTTATTTAGGGCCCCGCGCGCTCTCTGGGGCCAACGTCCTGACTTTC. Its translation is CASSYLGPRALSGANVLTF.

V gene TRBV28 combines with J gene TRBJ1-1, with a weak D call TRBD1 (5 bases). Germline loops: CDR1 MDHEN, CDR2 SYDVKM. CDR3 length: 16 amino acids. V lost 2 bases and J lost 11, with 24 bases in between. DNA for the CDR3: TGTGCCAGCAGTTTAGACTTCCCGGGGGGGAGGATAACGGCTTTCTTT. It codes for CASSLDFPGGRITAFF.